This TCR beta chain derives from a study of blood T cell repertoires in COVID-19. Study-level information: Sites in the United States, Italy and Spain provided acute and convalescent COVID-19 samples.

Germline lookup yields CDR1 SGDLS and CDR2 YYNGEE. This CDR3 comprises 15 residues. J lost 2 bases, V lost 3 bases, and 5 bases had no gene match. Measured with immunoSEQ multiplex PCR; TCRdb has only the in-frame clones, and not every one. The data show around 24,000 clones, around 86% seen once. The sequenced sample was peripheral blood. The gene calls are TRBV9 and TRBJ2-3; 8 bases are a match to TRBD2. The receptor comes from a woman older than 75 with acute or convalescent COVID-19. CDR3 DNA sequence: TGTGCCAGCAGCGGGGCGGGGGGACTCACAGATACGCAGTATTTT. Its protein is CASSGAGGLTDTQYF.